One sample yielded the 8 T cell receptor beta chains listed below, sequenced in a study of T cell clusters in autoimmune cytopenias. TRB was amplified from about 260 ng of peripheral blood genomic DNA per sample. TRB rearrangements were amplified by touch-down multiplex PCR with mixed TRB-A/B primers. TCRdb reprocessed the multiplex PCR reads and keeps a single row for each CDR3 protein, giving no DNA. This sample contains about 1,100 distinct CDR3 sequences. The sequencing sample was made of peripheral blood. The origin of the receptors is a human donor with an autoimmune cytopenia or autoimmune hepatitis (not recorded which).

According to its frequency, this clonotype is large. V usage is TRBV6-4 and J usage is TRBJ2-1. The length of the CDR3 is 13 residues. Germline-derived CDR1 and CDR2 are MRHNA and SNTAGT. This CDR3 reads CASRLDSYNEQFF.

The chain is built from TRBV25-1 and TRBJ1-6; the TRBD1 assignment by TCRdb is unverifiable without DNA. Per germline, CDR1 MGHDK and CDR2 SYGVNS. The length of the CDR3 is 15 residues. CDR3 region: CASSDWTVDNSPLHF.

In terms of frequency, this clonotype is large. The chain has TRBV6-1 and TRBJ1-2. The CDR3 has 12 residues. The germline V gene has CDR1 MNHNS and CDR2 SASEGT. CDR3 amino acids: CASSDSVYGYTF.

This clonotype is called medium-sized based on its frequency. This chain connects TRBV27 to TRBJ2-1; TCRdb outputs TRBD1, but without DNA this stays unchecked. The germline V gene encodes CDR1 MNHEY and CDR2 SMNVEV (reference sequence). The CDR3 length is 15 residues. This CDR3 reads CASSLAGGPNNEQFF.

V usage is TRBV5-6 and J usage is TRBJ2-5; the D gene TCRdb calls, TRBD1, cannot be checked with no DNA. CDR1 SGHDT and CDR2 YYEEEE come from the germline V gene. There are 14 residues in the CDR3. Here the CDR3 reads CASSGRQGKETQYF.

Its frequency marks this clonotype as medium-sized. The V gene is TRBV20-1, the J gene TRBJ2-5; the TCRdb call, TRBD1, lacks DNA for checking. Germline V gives CDR1 DFQATT, CDR2 SNEGSKA (reference sequence). This CDR3 is 13 amino acids long. CDR3 sequence reads: CSASLGAEETQYF.

V and J are TRBV29-1 and TRBJ2-5; with no DNA, the TCRdb D assignment of TRBD1 cannot be verified. The germline CDR1 and CDR2 sequences are SQVTM and ANQGSEA. This CDR3 contains 15 residues. CDR3 region: CSVAGDRGNQETQYF. Together with reference TRBV29-1 and TRBJ2-5, the CDR3 gives the full variable domain: SAVISQKPSRDICQRGTSLTIQCQVDSQVTMMFWYRQQPGQSLTLIATANQGSEATYESGFVIDKFPISRPNLTFSTLTVSNMSPEDSSIYLCSVAGDRGNQETQYFGPGTRLLVL.

This clonotype ranks as large in terms of frequency. The rearrangement links TRBV19 to TRBJ2-1. The CDR3 sequence is 15 residues long. The germline V gene has CDR1 LNHDA and CDR2 SQIVND (reference sequence). This CDR3 reads CASSISTHPTNEQFF.